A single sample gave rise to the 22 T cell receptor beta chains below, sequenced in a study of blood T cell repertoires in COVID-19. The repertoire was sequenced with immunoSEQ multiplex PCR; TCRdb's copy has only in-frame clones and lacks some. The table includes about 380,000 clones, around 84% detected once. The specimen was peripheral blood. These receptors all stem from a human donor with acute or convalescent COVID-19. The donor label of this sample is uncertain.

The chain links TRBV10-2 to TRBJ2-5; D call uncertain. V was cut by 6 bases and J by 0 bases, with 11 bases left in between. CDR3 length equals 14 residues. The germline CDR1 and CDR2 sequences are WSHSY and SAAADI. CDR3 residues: CASSTTPYQETQYF. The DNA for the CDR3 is TGCGCCAGCAGCACCACACCGTACCAAGAGACCCAGTACTTC.

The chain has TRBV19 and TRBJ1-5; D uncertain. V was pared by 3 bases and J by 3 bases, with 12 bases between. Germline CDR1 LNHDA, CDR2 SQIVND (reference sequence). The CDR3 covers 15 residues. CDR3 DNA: TGTGCCAGTAGTATGACACCCCAGTACAATCAGCCCCAGCATTTT. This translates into CASSMTPQYNQPQHF.

The CDR3 sequence is CSVRGGYEQYF. CDR3 DNA sequence: TGCAGCGTTCGAGGGGGCTACGAGCAGTACTTC. This rearrangement joins TRBV29-1 to TRBJ2-7; tentative D call: TRBD1 (6 bases). Germline V gene lookup returns CDR1 SQVTM and CDR2 ANQGSEA. There are 11 residues in the CDR3. Trimming took off 5 bases at V and 3 bases at J, with 8 bases between the two ends.

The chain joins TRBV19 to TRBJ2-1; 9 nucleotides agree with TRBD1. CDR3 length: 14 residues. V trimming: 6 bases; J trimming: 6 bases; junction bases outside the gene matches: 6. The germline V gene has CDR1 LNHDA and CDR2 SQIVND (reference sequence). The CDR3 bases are TGTGCCAGTAGGTCGGACAGGGGTGTCAATGAGCAGTTCTTC. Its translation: CASRSDRGVNEQFF. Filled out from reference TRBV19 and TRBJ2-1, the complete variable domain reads DGGITQSPKYLFRKEGQNVTLSCEQNLNHDAMYWYRQDPGQGLRLIYYSQIVNDFQKGDIAEGYSVSREKKESFPLTVTSAQKNPTAFYLCASRSDRGVNEQFFGPGTRLTVL.

The DNA for the CDR3 is TGTGCCACAAGACAGCTCAACACCGGGGAGCTGTTTTTT. Translation: CATRQLNTGELFF. This chain links TRBV5-6 with TRBJ2-2, with D perhaps matching TRBD1 (5 bases). V gave up 9 bases and J gave up 2 bases, with 11 bases separating them. The length of the CDR3 is 13 residues. The germline CDR1 and CDR2 sequences are SGHDT and YYEEEE.

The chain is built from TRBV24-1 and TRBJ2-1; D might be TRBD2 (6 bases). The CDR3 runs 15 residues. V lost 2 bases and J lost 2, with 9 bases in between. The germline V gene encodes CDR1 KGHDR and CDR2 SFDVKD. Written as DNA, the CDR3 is TGTGCCACCAGTGATTCGGGACTGGCCTACAATGAGCAGTTCTTC. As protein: CATSDSGLAYNEQFF.

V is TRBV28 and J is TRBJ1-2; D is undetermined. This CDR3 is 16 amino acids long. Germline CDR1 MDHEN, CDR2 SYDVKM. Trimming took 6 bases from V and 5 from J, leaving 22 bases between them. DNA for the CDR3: TGTGCCAGCAGCCGGCTCGGTGCCGGGGTTGGGTATGGCTACACCTTC. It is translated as CASSRLGAGVGYGYTF.

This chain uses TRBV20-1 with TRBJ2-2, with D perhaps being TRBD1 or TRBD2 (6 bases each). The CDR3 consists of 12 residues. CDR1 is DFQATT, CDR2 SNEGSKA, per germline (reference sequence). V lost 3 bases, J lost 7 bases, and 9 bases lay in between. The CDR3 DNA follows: TGCAGTGCTAGTGGGGGGCACGGGGAGCTGTTTTTT. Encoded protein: CSASGGHGELFF.

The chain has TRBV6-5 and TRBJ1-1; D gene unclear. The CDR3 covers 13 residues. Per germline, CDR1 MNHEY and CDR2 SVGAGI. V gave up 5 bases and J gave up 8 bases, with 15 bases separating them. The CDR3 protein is CASSRAHGAEAFF. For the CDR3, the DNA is TGTGCCAGCAGTCGCGCTCACGGAGCGGAAGCTTTCTTT.

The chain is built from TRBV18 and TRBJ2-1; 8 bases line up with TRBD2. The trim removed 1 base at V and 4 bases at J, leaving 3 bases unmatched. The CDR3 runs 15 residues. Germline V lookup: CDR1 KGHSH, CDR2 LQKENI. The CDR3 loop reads CASSPLAGSYNEQFF. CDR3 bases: TGTGCCAGCTCACCACTAGCGGGATCTTACAATGAGCAGTTCTTC.

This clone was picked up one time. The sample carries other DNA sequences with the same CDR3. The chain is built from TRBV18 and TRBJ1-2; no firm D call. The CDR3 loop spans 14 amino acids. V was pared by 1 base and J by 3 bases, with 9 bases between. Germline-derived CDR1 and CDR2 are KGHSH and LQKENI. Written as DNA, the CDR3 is TGTGCCAGCTCACCACTGGGAGGAGACTATGGCTACACCTTC. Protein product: CASSPLGGDYGYTF.

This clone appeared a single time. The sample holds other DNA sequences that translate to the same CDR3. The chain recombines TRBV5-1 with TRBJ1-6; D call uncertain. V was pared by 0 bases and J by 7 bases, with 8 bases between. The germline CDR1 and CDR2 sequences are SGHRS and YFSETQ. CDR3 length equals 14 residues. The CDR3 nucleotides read TGCGCCAGCAGCTTGGGGACGGGAAATTCACCCCTCCACTTT. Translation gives CASSLGTGNSPLHF.

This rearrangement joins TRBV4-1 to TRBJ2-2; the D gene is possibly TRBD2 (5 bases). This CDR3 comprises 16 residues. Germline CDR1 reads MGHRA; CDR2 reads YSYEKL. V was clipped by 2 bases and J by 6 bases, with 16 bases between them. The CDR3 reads CASSQPGEGKAGELFF. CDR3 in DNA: TGCGCCAGCAGCCAACCGGGCGAGGGCAAGGCCGGGGAGCTGTTTTTT.

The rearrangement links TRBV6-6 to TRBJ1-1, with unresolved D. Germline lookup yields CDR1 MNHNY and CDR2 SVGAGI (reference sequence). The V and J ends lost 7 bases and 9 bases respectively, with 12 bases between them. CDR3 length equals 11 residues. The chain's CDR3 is CASTIYYKAFF. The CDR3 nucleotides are TGTGCCAGCACTATCTACTATAAAGCTTTCTTT.

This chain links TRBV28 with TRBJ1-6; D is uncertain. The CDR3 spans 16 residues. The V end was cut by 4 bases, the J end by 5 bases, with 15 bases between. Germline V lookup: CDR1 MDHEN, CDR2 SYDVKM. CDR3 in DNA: TGTGCCAGCAGTTACCCTCAGGTCACGCATAATTCACCCCTCCACTTT. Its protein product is CASSYPQVTHNSPLHF.

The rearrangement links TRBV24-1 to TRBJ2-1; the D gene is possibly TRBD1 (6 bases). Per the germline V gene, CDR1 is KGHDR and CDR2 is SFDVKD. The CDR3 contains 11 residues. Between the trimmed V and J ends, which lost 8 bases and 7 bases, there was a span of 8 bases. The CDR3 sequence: CATKGENEQFF. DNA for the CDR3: TGTGCCACCAAGGGGGAAAATGAGCAGTTCTTC.

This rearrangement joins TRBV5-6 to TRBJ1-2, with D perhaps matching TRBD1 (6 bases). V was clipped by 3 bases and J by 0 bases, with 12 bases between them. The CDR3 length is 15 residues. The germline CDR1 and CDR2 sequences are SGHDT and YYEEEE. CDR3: CASSYLTGANYGYTF. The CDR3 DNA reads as TGTGCCAGCAGCTACCTGACAGGCGCTAACTATGGCTACACCTTC.

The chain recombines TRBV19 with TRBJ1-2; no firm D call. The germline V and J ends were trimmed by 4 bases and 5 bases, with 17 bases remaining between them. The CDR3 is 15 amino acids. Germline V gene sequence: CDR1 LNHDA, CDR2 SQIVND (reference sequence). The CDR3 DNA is TGTGCCAGTAGTACGGTCGGTGGTGCTTCTTATGGCTACACCTTC. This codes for CASSTVGGASYGYTF.

DNA for the CDR3: TGTGCCAGCAGTTACAGGAGGGACTATGGCTACACCTTC. Translated, it gives CASSYRRDYGYTF. The chain is built from TRBV3-1 (or the pseudogene TRBV3-2) and TRBJ1-2; maybe TRBD1 (5 bases). Germline V gene data show CDR1 as LGHDT and CDR2 as YNNKEL (reference sequence). The CDR3 length is 13 residues. Trimming pared 6 bases from V and 3 bases from J, leaving 11 bases between.

The chain's CDR3 is CASRGTGSSGANVLTF. The CDR3 DNA is TGTGCCAGCAGGGGGACAGGTAGCTCTGGGGCCAACGTCCTGACTTTC. The V call is TRBV2, the J call TRBJ2-6; TRBD1 matches 8 bases. The CDR3 extends over 16 amino acids. Germline CDR1 reads SNHLY; CDR2 reads FYNNEI. Unmatched junction bases numbered 4, after V lost 6 bases and J lost 0 bases.

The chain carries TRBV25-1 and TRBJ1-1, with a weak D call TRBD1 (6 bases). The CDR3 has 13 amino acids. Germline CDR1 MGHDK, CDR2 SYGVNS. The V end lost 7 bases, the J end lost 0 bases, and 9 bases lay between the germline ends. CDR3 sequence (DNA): TGTGCCAGCAAGGGACATATGAACACTGAAGCTTTCTTT. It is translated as CASKGHMNTEAFF.

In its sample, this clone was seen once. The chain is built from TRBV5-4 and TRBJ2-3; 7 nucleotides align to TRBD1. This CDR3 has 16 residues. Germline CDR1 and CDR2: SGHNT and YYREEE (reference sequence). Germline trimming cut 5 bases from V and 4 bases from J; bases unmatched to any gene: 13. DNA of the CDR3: TGTGCCAGCAGGGAACAGGGGTCACGGTCCGCAGATACGCAGTATTTT. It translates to CASREQGSRSADTQYF.